A single sample is the source of the 9 T cell receptor beta chains below, sequenced in a study of cytomegalovirus exposure and HLA in healthy donors. The study ran its PCR with 60 Vbeta and 13 Jbeta primers. Clones were sequenced by immunoSEQ multiplex PCR, and TCRdb holds only the in-frame ones, with some missing. The sample data list 45,000 to 55,000 clones. The sequenced material came from PBMCs. These receptors were collected from a woman aged 45-60 years in good health and CMV-seropositive.

The V gene is TRBV23-1, the J gene TRBJ2-5, with 9 nucleotides matching TRBD1. TRBV23-1 is sorted into the ORF group, with uncertain function. V was clipped by 7 bases and J by 6 bases; unmatched bases: 3. The CDR3 totals 12 residues. The DNA of the CDR3 is TGCGCCAGCATCGACAGGGGGAAGACCCAGTACTTC. Protein sequence: CASIDRGKTQYF.

This chain uses TRBV30 with TRBJ2-1, with D uncertain. The CDR3 consists of 12 residues. The germline CDR1 and CDR2 sequences are GTSNPN and SVGIG (reference sequence). Trimming left V 0 bases short and J 4 bases short, with 4 bases between. CDR3 in amino acids: CAWSVQYNEQFF. CDR3 nucleotide sequence: TGTGCCTGGAGTGTACAGTACAATGAGCAGTTCTTC.

The chain combines TRBV5-4 with TRBJ1-6; a weak D match, TRBD1 (5 bases). The V gene's germline CDR1 is SGHNT and CDR2 YYREEE (reference sequence). Deletions cut 4 bases from V and 8 bases from J, with 7 bases between. The CDR3 has 12 amino acids. The CDR3 coding sequence is TGTGCCAGCAGCGGGGGGGATTCACCCCTCCACTTT. Its translation: CASSGGDSPLHF. Full variable domain (missing parts from reference TRBV5-4 and TRBJ1-6): ETGVTQSPTHLIKTRGQQVTLRCSSQSGHNTVSWYQQALGQGPQFIFQYYREEENGRGNFPPRFSGLQFPNYSSELNVNALELDDSALYLCASSGGDSPLHFGNGTRLTVT.

The chain employs TRBV29-1 and TRBJ1-1; 8 nucleotides align to TRBD1. CDR3 length equals 15 residues. The trim removed 6 bases at V and 0 bases at J, leaving 9 bases unmatched. Germline V lookup: CDR1 SQVTM, CDR2 ANQGSEA. Here the CDR3 DNA reads TGCAGCGTGCCAAACCGGGACAGGTTGAACACTGAAGCTTTCTTT. Amino acid sequence: CSVPNRDRLNTEAFF.

The chain employs TRBV6-1 and TRBJ2-1; weak D call: TRBD1 (6 bases). The germline gives CDR1 MNHNS, CDR2 SASEGT. Trimming left V 1 base short and J 8 bases short, with 15 bases between. The CDR3 totals 15 residues. CDR3 protein: CASSEGWGLRDEQFF. As DNA, the CDR3 is TGTGCCAGCAGTGAAGGTTGGGGGCTAAGGGATGAGCAGTTCTTC.

This sequence joins TRBV28 and TRBJ1-1; D unresolved. Deletions cut 5 bases from V and 9 bases from J, with 13 bases between. Germline V gene data show CDR1 as MDHEN and CDR2 as SYDVKM. The CDR3 runs to 12 residues. CDR3 in DNA: TGTGCCAGCAGTCTGAACCGCAACAAAGCTTTCTTT. Its protein product is CASSLNRNKAFF.

V gene TRBV2 combines with J gene TRBJ2-4, with 8 nucleotides matching TRBD1. V lost 6 bases to trimming and J lost 7 bases; unmatched junction nucleotides: 5. Germline V lookup: CDR1 SNHLY, CDR2 FYNNEI. The CDR3 has 13 residues. The DNA of the CDR3 is TGTGCCAGCAGCGGACAGGGCCCCAACATTCAGTACTTC. This translates into CASSGQGPNIQYF.

The chain recombines TRBV7-8 with TRBJ2-7, with D perhaps matching TRBD1 (6 bases). Germline values: CDR1 SGHVS, CDR2 FQNEAQ. V gave up 1 base and J gave up 2 bases, with 9 bases separating them. The CDR3 has 14 amino acids. In DNA, the CDR3 is TGTGCCAGCAGCTTAGTGAGGACAGCCTACGAGCAGTACTTC. It yields the protein CASSLVRTAYEQYF.

The chain recombines TRBV6-6 with TRBJ2-7, with a tentative D call TRBD2 (5 bases). This CDR3 spans 15 amino acids. CDR1 and CDR2 from the germline V gene are MNHNY and SVGAGI (reference sequence). V was cut by 0 bases and J by 0 bases, with 9 bases left in between. The CDR3 coding sequence is TGTGCCAGCAGTTACTCGGTTAGCGACTCCTACGAGCAGTACTTC. It yields the protein CASSYSVSDSYEQYF.